This T cell receptor (beta chain) was identified in a study of identical twins. Study outcomes and limitations: The conclusions drew on cross-sectional statistical analysis instead of tracking the same donors.

Trimming stripped 2 bases from V and 8 bases from J, with 13 bases between. The germline V gene encodes CDR1 DFQATT and CDR2 SNEGSKA (reference sequence). CDR3 size: 13 residues. This clonotype appeared many times. The antigen is not known. TCRdb redid the calling of the 5' RACE reads with MiXCR, one entry per CDR3 protein. This sample has 700,000 or so distinct CDR3 sequences, with 21% found just once. This sample also appeared in a second study, on T cells expressing NK-cell markers. This second study notes: Source material for TCR beta repertoires consisted of sorted CD3+CD56+NKG2C+, CD3+CD56+NKG2C- and CD3+CD56-NKG2C+ T cells. With respect to HCMV, most of the eight sequenced donors were seropositive, and one was seronegative. CD8+ T cells in six or seven donors included dominant NKG2C+ clonotypes at roughly 1.0-8%.

The rearrangement links TRBV20-1 to TRBJ2-1; D is uncertain. The specimen sequenced was PBMCs. The TCR originated in a woman aged 18-30 years in good health. CDR3 DNA: TGCAGTGCTAGATCTTATAGTGTCTATGAGCAGTTCTTC. Translating gives CSARSYSVYEQFF.